This T cell receptor (beta chain) was identified in a study of cytomegalovirus exposure and HLA in healthy donors. The PCR had 60 Vbeta and 13 Jbeta primers. Original analysis: Later reanalysis found around 74 million unique TCR beta chains, 10 million to 12 million of them shared. Repertoires were generated with immunoSEQ multiplex PCR, while TCRdb's copy carries only in-frame clones and drops some. V, J and clone size are those of that table, while D and trimming were read from the DNA. The sample shows some 170,000 clones, roughly 79% of them seen only once. As concerns this clone: The antigen is not known.

Germline CDR1 is LGHNA and CDR2 is YNFKEQ. The CDR3 runs 17 residues. Trimming removed 0 bases from V and 3 bases from J, with 17 bases in between. Points from the study as a whole: High specificity and sensitivity for cytomegalovirus status were reported for the classifier. Among TCR beta chains, those listed as cytomegalovirus-associated numbered over 150. Among TCR sequences, most were rare, though some public TCRs appeared in many donors.

J is TRBJ2-5 and V is TRBV4-2; maybe TRBD2 (6 bases). The receptor comes from a woman aged 18-29 years in good health and CMV-seropositive. The sequencing input was PBMCs. CDR3 in DNA: TGTGCCAGCAGCCAAGATCGGACGGGGCGGGGAGAAGAGACCCAGTACTTC. This gives the protein CASSQDRTGRGEETQYF.